This passage covers 29 T cell receptor beta chains from one sample sequenced in a study of immune heterogeneity within non-small cell lung tumors. Bulk tumor genomic DNA was the template, and each sample received roughly 600 ng. Multiple widely separated biopsies were taken from each primary tumor at surgery. Newly diagnosed with untreated non-small cell lung cancer, the patients underwent curative surgery. TCR beta CDR3 amplification used multiplex PCR with 32 V and 13 J primers. TCRdb fed the multiplex PCR reads into MiXCR, producing one record per CDR3 protein. The profile covers 20,000 to 25,000 distinct CDR3 sequences, with 28% appearing a single time and roughly 4.2% taken by the ten largest. The sequenced sample consisted of lung tumor tissue. All receptors come from a man aged 35-49 years with non-small cell lung cancer.

This clonotype has a single count. This could be a read error, since a much larger clone is one nucleotide away. This chain uses TRBV6-1 with TRBJ2-7, with D possibly being TRBD2 (6 bases). The germline V gene has CDR1 MNHNS and CDR2 SASEGT. The CDR3 totals 13 residues. The V end lost 10 bases, the J end lost 3 bases, and 16 bases lay between the germline ends. DNA of the CDR3: TGTGCCATCAGCCGGGACTCGGGCTACGAGCAGTACTTC. Protein product: CAISRDSGYEQYF.

The table lists this clonotype with many counts. This chain uses TRBV3-1 with TRBJ1-2; D not certain. The CDR3 length is 15 residues. Germline assignment: CDR1 LGHDT and CDR2 YNNKEL (reference sequence). Trimming took 1 base from V and 0 from J, leaving 9 bases between them. CDR3 DNA: TGTGCCAGCAGCCAAGGACAAGTAGCTAACTATGGCTACACCTTC. Amino acid sequence: CASSQGQVANYGYTF.

About this clonotype: This may stem from a read error, because a much larger clone lies one nucleotide away. V gene TRBV27 combines with J gene TRBJ1-2, with 7 bases identical to TRBD1. The CDR3 loop spans 15 amino acids. The V gene end was trimmed by 3 bases and the J gene end by 7 bases; junction bases not matched to a gene: 11. Germline-derived CDR1 and CDR2 are MNHEY and SMNVEV (reference sequence). The CDR3 loop reads CASSFSGQWAVGYTF. DNA for the CDR3: TGTGCCAGCAGTTTCTCGGGACAGTGGGCGGTTGGCTACACCTTC.

This clonotype was picked up many times. The CDR3 region is CASSLEGQVLLGEQYF. The CDR3 nucleotides read TGCGCCAGCAGCTTGGAGGGACAGGTTCTCTTGGGAGAGCAGTACTTC. The gene calls are TRBV5-1 and TRBJ2-7; 8 bases are a match to TRBD1. The germline CDR1 and CDR2 sequences are SGHRS and YFSETQ. The CDR3 is 16 residues long. V was pared by 0 bases and J by 7 bases, with 12 bases of the junction left unmatched.

A remark on this clonotype: This may arise from a read error, as a much more abundant clone is one base away. The V call is TRBV27, the J call TRBJ1-1; 7 bases are shared with TRBD1. The germline CDR1 and CDR2 sequences are MNHEY and SMNVEV (reference sequence). Trimming took 10 bases from V and 3 from J; bases not matched to a gene: 14. The length of the CDR3 is 15 residues. The CDR3 region is CANRLLRGQDTEAFF. The CDR3 DNA follows: TGTGCCAACAGGCTCCTAAGGGGGCAGGACACTGAAGCTTTCTTT.

This rearrangement joins TRBV6-9 to TRBJ2-5, with 8 bases fitting TRBD1. Trimming took 4 bases from V and 5 from J; bases not matched to a gene: 6. In germline, CDR1 is MNHGY, CDR2 SVAAGI. The CDR3 has 14 amino acids. CDR3 residues: CASSSGGQWETQYF. DNA of the CDR3: TGTGCCAGCAGTTCAGGGGGCCAGTGGGAGACCCAGTACTTC.

This clonotype showed up just a few times. The chain uses TRBV30 and TRBJ2-3; D gene uncertain. CDR3 length: 15 amino acids. Deletions cut 0 bases from V and 1 base from J, with 11 bases between. Germline V gene lookup returns CDR1 GTSNPN and CDR2 SVGIG (reference sequence). In nucleotides, the CDR3 is TGTGCCTGGAGTGTATTGAGGAAAGGCACAGATACGCAGTATTTT. Its translation is CAWSVLRKGTDTQYF.

This clonotype has more than one count but fewer than ten. The V call is TRBV4-2, the J call TRBJ1-4, with 7 bases lining up with TRBD1. V lost 2 bases to trimming and J lost 6 bases; unmatched junction nucleotides: 6. CDR1 and CDR2 from the germline V gene are LGHNA and YNFKEQ. This CDR3 is built from 15 residues. CDR3 sequence reads: CASSQPTGRYEKLFF. The DNA of the CDR3 is TGTGCCAGCAGCCAACCGACAGGGAGGTATGAAAAACTGTTTTTT.

This clonotype appeared many times. The chain joins TRBV7-2 to TRBJ1-2; D ambiguous. CDR1 is SGHTA and CDR2 is FQGNSA in the germline V gene. CDR3 length: 15 residues. V was pared by 1 base and J by 4 bases, with 13 bases between. The CDR3 loop is CASSLVADPTYGYTF. CDR3 in DNA: TGTGCCAGCAGCTTAGTGGCAGATCCCACCTATGGCTACACCTTC.

With respect to this clonotype: Mismatch with germline at one junction end may stem from a read error. V usage is TRBV6-1 and J usage is TRBJ1-2; 7 bases agree with TRBD1. CDR1 MNHNS and CDR2 SASEGT come from the germline V gene. The CDR3 covers 14 residues. CDR3 residues: CASSERGRVSGYSF. In DNA form, the CDR3 reads TGTGCCAGCAGTGAGAGGGGGCGTGTGAGTGGCTACTCCTTC.

V usage is TRBV5-1 and J usage is TRBJ2-7; the match to TRBD1 covers 8 bases. Trimming cost V 0 bases and J 7 bases; bases outside gene matches: 9. The CDR3 is 15 residues long. Germline CDR1 reads SGHRS; CDR2 reads YFSETQ. The CDR3 reads CASSLVGQGAREQYF. The CDR3 nucleotides are TGCGCCAGCAGCTTGGTGGGGCAGGGGGCACGAGAGCAGTACTTC. The full variable domain, rest sourced from reference TRBV5-1 and TRBJ2-7, is KAGVTQTPRYLIKTRGQQVTLSCSPISGHRSVSWYQQTPGQGLQFLFEYFSETQRNKGNFPGRFSGRQFSNSRSEMNVSTLELGDSALYLCASSLVGQGAREQYFGPGTRLTVT.

Turning to this clonotype: This may be a read error: a much more frequent sequence differs by one nucleotide. This chain connects TRBV5-1 to TRBJ2-7; no definite D call. Germline V gene data show CDR1 as SGHRS and CDR2 as YFSETQ. This CDR3 has 13 residues. V lost 5 bases and J 3 bases, leaving 12 bases between the germline ends. CDR3 in DNA: TGCGCCAGCAGTCCCGACACTTACTACGAGCAGTACTTC. Protein: CASSPDTYYEQYF.

V gene TRBV20-1 combines with J gene TRBJ2-1, with D uncertain. Per germline, CDR1 DFQATT and CDR2 SNEGSKA (reference sequence). Between the trimmed V and J ends, which lost 0 bases and 3 bases, there was a span of 15 bases. The CDR3 is 16 amino acids. The CDR3 nucleotides read TGCAGTGCTAGAGATCATAACGTAGGAGTCTACAATGAGCAGTTCTTC. Protein product: CSARDHNVGVYNEQFF.

The J gene is TRBJ2-1, the V gene TRBV4-1; 10 bases fit TRBD2. CDR3 length: 16 residues. Losses at the gene ends were 1 base for V and 9 bases for J; bases not matched to a gene: 9. Germline-derived CDR1 and CDR2 are MGHRA and YSYEKL. The CDR3 region has the DNA TGCGCCAGCAGCCAAGTCCTAGCGGGAGTTCAGGGTGAGCAGTTCTTC. Translating it yields CASSQVLAGVQGEQFF.

This clonotype is categorized as medium-sized. J is TRBJ1-6 and V is TRBV12-3 or TRBV12-4; TRBD1 is a possible D gene (5 bases). V lost 9 bases to trimming and J lost 3 bases, with 15 bases between them. The CDR3 is made up of 15 amino acids. CDR3 nucleotide sequence: TGTGCCAGTAGGCGGGGGGACTACTATAATTCACCCCTCCACTTT. Translation: CASRRGDYYNSPLHF.

This clonotype was picked up a small number of times. The chain couples TRBV5-1 to TRBJ1-1, with 7 bases that match TRBD1. J lost 5 bases, V lost 6 bases, and 4 bases had no gene match. CDR1 is SGHRS and CDR2 is YFSETQ in the germline V gene. The CDR3 is 12 amino acids. CDR3 DNA: TGCGCCAGCACCCTGACAGGGACTGAAGCTTTCTTT. This sequence encodes CASTLTGTEAFF.

By sample share, this clonotype is medium-sized. This chain joins TRBV11-2 and TRBJ1-1; weak D call: TRBD1 (5 bases). Trimming cost V 3 bases and J 1 base, with 9 bases left between them. The germline CDR1 and CDR2 sequences are SGHAT and FQNNGV. The CDR3 has 14 residues. The CDR3 here is CASSLGGRNTEAFF. CDR3 DNA: TGTGCCAGCAGCTTGGGGGGAAGGAACACTGAAGCTTTCTTT.

This clonotype was observed a few times. This chain joins TRBV29-1 and TRBJ1-1, with 9 bases matching TRBD1. Germline loops: CDR1 SQVTM, CDR2 ANQGSEA. V trimming: 4 bases; J trimming: 5 bases; junction bases outside the gene matches: 5. The CDR3 consists of 13 residues. The CDR3 reads CSVVGTGRTEAFF. In nucleotides, the CDR3 is TGCAGCGTTGTCGGGACAGGGAGGACTGAAGCTTTCTTT.

This clonotype has more than one count but fewer than ten. The chain joins TRBV12-3 or TRBV12-4 to TRBJ2-1; no firm D call. The CDR3 length is 12 residues. V shed 2 bases and J shed 10 bases, with 9 bases lying between them. The CDR3 is CASSLNAAEQFF. In nucleotides, the CDR3 is TGTGCCAGCAGTTTAAATGCCGCCGAGCAGTTCTTC.

This clonotype was found many times. The chain joins TRBV3-1 to TRBJ1-2; D is undetermined. Trimming shortened V by 1 base and J by 4 bases, and 7 bases separated the two germline ends. Per the germline V gene, CDR1 is LGHDT and CDR2 is YNNKEL (reference sequence). CDR3 size: 13 residues. CDR3 sequence reads: CASSQGRRYGYTF. CDR3 coding DNA: TGTGCCAGCAGCCAAGGGAGGCGCTATGGCTACACCTTC. Complete variable domain (other parts from reference TRBV3-1 and TRBJ1-2): DTAVSQTPKYLVTQMGNDKSIKCEQNLGHDTMYWYKQDSKKFLKIMFSYNNKELIINETVPNRFSPKSPDKAHLNLHINSLELGDSAVYFCASSQGRRYGYTFGSGTRLTVV.

About this clonotype itself: A read error may produce the germline difference seen at one junction end. The chain combines TRBV12-5 with TRBJ2-5; D is uncertain. This CDR3 is 17 amino acids long. Germline CDR1 is LGHNT and CDR2 is FRNRAP. The CDR3 DNA sequence: TGTTCTAGTGGTTTGGGTGTGGATACCGGCGTCAAAGAGACCCAGTACTTC. It is translated as CSSGLGVDTGVKETQYF. The full variable domain, in which reference TRBV12-5 and TRBJ2-5 provide the parts outside the CDR3, is DARVTQTPRHKVTEMGQEVTMRCQPILGHNTVFWYRQTMMQGLELLAYFRNRAPLDDSGMPKDRFSAEMPDATLATLKIQPSEPRDSAVYFCSSGLGVDTGVKETQYFGPGTRLLVL.

The rearrangement joins TRBV30 to TRBJ2-5; the match to TRBD1 covers 10 bases. This CDR3 has 13 residues. V dropped 2 bases and J dropped 7; count of bases not matched to a gene: 4. Germline values: CDR1 GTSNPN, CDR2 SVGIG (reference sequence). CDR3 protein: CAWSSRDRGTQYF. Here the CDR3 DNA reads TGTGCCTGGAGTTCCCGGGACAGGGGGACCCAGTACTTC.

The genes are TRBV30 and TRBJ2-7; TRBD1 might be the D (6 bases). The CDR3 consists of 13 residues. Trimming stripped 5 bases from V and 0 bases from J, with 11 bases between. The V gene's germline CDR1 is GTSNPN and CDR2 SVGIG (reference sequence). The CDR3: CAWEGQLSYEQYF. CDR3 bases: TGTGCCTGGGAGGGACAACTCTCCTACGAGCAGTACTTC.

This clonotype was found a few times. The rearrangement joins TRBV11-3 to TRBJ2-5, with 13 bases that match TRBD2. Looked up from germline, CDR1 is SGHNT and CDR2 is YENEEA. The CDR3 has 16 amino acids. J lost 10 bases, V lost 5 bases, and 13 bases had no gene match. CDR3 loop: CASSPLTSGRPVVQYF. In nucleotides, the CDR3 is TGTGCCAGCAGCCCACTGACTAGCGGGAGGCCAGTGGTCCAGTACTTC.

This rearrangement joins TRBV6-1 to TRBJ2-2; D unresolved. The germline gives CDR1 MNHNS, CDR2 SASEGT. Trimming cost V 5 bases and J 5 bases, with 9 bases left between them. The CDR3 sequence is 13 residues long. The CDR3: CASSLGGTGELFF. Here the CDR3 DNA reads TGTGCCAGCAGTTTAGGTGGGACCGGGGAGCTGTTTTTT.

CDR3: CSGRTGHENTEAFF. CDR3 nucleotides: TGCAGCGGTCGAACAGGGCACGAGAACACTGAAGCTTTCTTT. The chain joins TRBV29-1 to TRBJ1-1; TRBD1 might be the D (6 bases). V was clipped by 7 bases and J by 1 base, with 16 bases between them. Germline V gene data show CDR1 as SQVTM and CDR2 as ANQGSEA. The CDR3 is made up of 14 amino acids.

This clonotype was observed a few times. The chain carries TRBV5-1 and TRBJ2-2; 8 bases are shared with TRBD2. The germline V gene has CDR1 SGHRS and CDR2 YFSETQ. V gave up 7 bases and J gave up 6 bases; unmatched junction bases: 5. CDR3 size: 13 residues. CDR3 protein: CASGGLGAGELFF. The CDR3 DNA reads as TGCGCCAGCGGGGGACTAGGTGCCGGGGAGCTGTTTTTT.

Points on this clonotype: A much larger clone differs from this one at a single base, so this may be a read error. This CDR3 is missing its conserved last phenylalanine or tryptophan, likely due to a read error. The chain carries TRBV6-1 and TRBJ2-7; D tentatively reads TRBD1 or TRBD2 (5 bases each). CDR1 is MNHNS and CDR2 is SASEGT in the germline V gene. The CDR3 has 14 residues. Trimming removed 8 bases at V and 0 bases at J, with 14 bases between. CDR3 region: CASQGEGTSYEQYL. The CDR3 nucleotides are TGTGCCAGCCAGGGAGAGGGGACCTCCTACGAGCAGTACTTA.

There are many counts of this clonotype. This rearrangement joins TRBV12-3 or TRBV12-4 to TRBJ2-2, with 13 bases identical to TRBD2. The CDR3 has 17 residues. After removal of 5 bases from V and 7 bases from J, the junction contained 10 bases not matched to a gene. The CDR3 sequence is CASSRTSGSDRGGELFF. The CDR3 DNA is TGTGCCAGCAGTCGGACTAGCGGGAGCGACAGGGGCGGGGAGCTGTTTTTT.